A single sample gave rise to the 29 T cell receptor beta chains below, sequenced in a study of cytomegalovirus exposure and HLA in healthy donors. A multiplex PCR was run with 60 Vbeta primers and 13 Jbeta primers. TCRdb's copy holds only in-frame clones and misses some; the assay was immunoSEQ multiplex PCR. Seen here are some 140,000 clones, 79% observed once, and the top ten hold around 3%. Sample: PBMCs. All receptors derive from a female donor in good health and CMV-seronegative.

The CDR3 DNA sequence: TGTGCCAGCAGCCTACAGGGGGCTAATGAAAAACTGTTTTTT. Its translation: CASSLQGANEKLFF. The J gene is TRBJ1-4, the V gene TRBV28; TRBD1 agrees at 8 bases. Trimming took 6 bases from V and 3 from J; bases not matched to a gene: 3. This CDR3 contains 14 residues. The V gene's germline CDR1 is MDHEN and CDR2 SYDVKM.

Only a few counts were recorded for this clone. J is TRBJ2-1 and V is TRBV7-9, with 7 bases that match TRBD1. Trimming at V came to 0 bases and at J to 4 bases, leaving 0 bases not matched to a gene. CDR1 SEHNR and CDR2 FQNEAQ come from the germline V gene (reference sequence). The CDR3 runs 14 residues. CDR3 amino acids: CASSLAGQYNEQFF. The CDR3 nucleotides are TGTGCCAGCAGCTTAGCGGGACAGTACAATGAGCAGTTCTTC.

V usage is TRBV28 and J usage is TRBJ1-1, with 9 bases identical to TRBD1. CDR3 length: 14 amino acids. Germline trimming cut 5 bases from V and 1 base from J; bases unmatched to any gene: 2. Germline-derived CDR1 and CDR2 are MDHEN and SYDVKM. CDR3 in amino acids: CASSAGQGNTEAFF. The CDR3 coding sequence is TGTGCCAGCAGTGCGGGACAGGGGAACACTGAAGCTTTCTTT.

This chain links TRBV29-1 with TRBJ2-7; possibly TRBD2 for D (6 bases). This CDR3 has 13 amino acids. Germline values: CDR1 SQVTM, CDR2 ANQGSEA. V lost 6 bases and J 3 bases, leaving 15 bases between the germline ends. The CDR3 nucleotides read TGCAGCGTCCGTGGAGGGTGGGGCTACGAGCAGTACTTC. Translating it yields CSVRGGWGYEQYF.

The chain carries TRBV29-1 and TRBJ1-5; D possibly corresponds to TRBD1 (5 bases). CDR3 size: 14 residues. Germline V gene data show CDR1 as SQVTM and CDR2 as ANQGSEA. Trimming pared 4 bases from V and 4 bases from J, leaving 14 bases between. CDR3 DNA sequence: TGCAGCGTTGGGAGGGCAGGGTCTAATCAGCCCCAGCATTTT. It encodes CSVGRAGSNQPQHF. Full variable domain (missing parts from reference TRBV29-1 and TRBJ1-5): SAVISQKPSRDICQRGTSLTIQCQVDSQVTMMFWYRQQPGQSLTLIATANQGSEATYESGFVIDKFPISRPNLTFSTLTVSNMSPEDSSIYLCSVGRAGSNQPQHFGDGTRLSIL.

The chain is built from TRBV5-1 and TRBJ2-2; 8 bases fit TRBD2. Germline values: CDR1 SGHRS, CDR2 YFSETQ. CDR3 length: 15 residues. J gave up 4 bases and V 0 bases, and 2 bases lay outside the gene matches. The CDR3 nucleotides read TGCGCCAGCAGCTTGGGCGGGGGGATCACCGGGGAGCTGTTTTTT. It yields the protein CASSLGGGITGELFF.

Points on this clone: Compared with germline, one end of the junction differs, possibly owing to a read error. The J gene is TRBJ2-1, the V gene TRBV30; TRBD1 is a possible D gene (5 bases). The germline CDR1 and CDR2 sequences are GTSNPN and SVGIG (reference sequence). The length of the CDR3 is 11 residues. The CDR3 coding sequence is TGTGCCTGGAGTGAGGGGCGAGGTACGCTCTTC. Translated: CAWSEGRGTLF.

The chain is built from TRBV10-3 and TRBJ1-1; 8 bases line up with TRBD1. Germline-derived CDR1 and CDR2 are ENHRY and SYGVKD. J gave up 6 bases and V 10 bases, and 7 bases lay outside the gene matches. CDR3 size: 12 residues. CDR3 amino acids: CATSTGAPEAFF. The CDR3 coding sequence is TGTGCCACCTCGACAGGGGCGCCTGAAGCTTTCTTT.

V is TRBV28 and J is TRBJ2-1, with D unclear. Trimming pared 3 bases from V and 7 bases from J, leaving 7 bases between. CDR3 length equals 12 residues. In germline, CDR1 is MDHEN, CDR2 SYDVKM. CDR3 coding DNA: TGTGCCAGCAGTTTTTCCCTAAATGAGCAGTTCTTC. Translation gives CASSFSLNEQFF.

The chain combines TRBV4-3 with TRBJ1-1; the D gene is possibly TRBD1 (6 bases). CDR1 LGHNA and CDR2 YSLEER come from the germline V gene. The CDR3 runs 14 residues. The V gene lost 3 bases and the J gene lost 8 bases, with 16 bases spanning the gap. The CDR3 DNA reads as TGCGCCAGCAGCCATTACAGGGCATTCAAAGAAGCTTTCTTT. Its translation: CASSHYRAFKEAFF.

The chain links TRBV27 to TRBJ1-1; perhaps TRBD1 as D (5 bases). The V gene lost 2 bases and the J gene lost 7 bases, with 17 bases spanning the gap. CDR1 is MNHEY and CDR2 is SMNVEV in the germline V gene (reference sequence). The length of the CDR3 is 15 residues. For the CDR3, the DNA is TGTGCCAGCAGTTTAAGTCCAGGGTGGTCGGGTGAAGCTTTCTTT. This encodes CASSLSPGWSGEAFF.

This sequence joins TRBV5-6 and TRBJ2-3, with 7 positions matching TRBD2. The ends lost 3 bases at V and 1 base at J; junction bases unmatched: 8. The CDR3 loop spans 16 amino acids. From germline, CDR1 is SGHDT and CDR2 YYEEEE. CDR3 coding DNA: TGTGCCAGCAGCTACTACATAGCGGGTGGCACAGATACGCAGTATTTT. Its translation is CASSYYIAGGTDTQYF.

This sequence joins TRBV28 and TRBJ2-7; weak D call: TRBD1 (6 bases). CDR1 is MDHEN and CDR2 is SYDVKM in the germline V gene. The CDR3 sequence is 16 residues long. The V end was cut by 3 bases, the J end by 3 bases, with 18 bases between. The CDR3 protein is CASSFRTVPDVYEQYF. In nucleotides, the CDR3 is TGTGCCAGCAGTTTCAGGACAGTTCCGGATGTCTACGAGCAGTACTTC.

This clone showed up just a few times. The gene calls are TRBV27 and TRBJ2-7; TRBD1 matches at 7 bases. In germline, CDR1 is MNHEY, CDR2 SMNVEV (reference sequence). V lost 6 bases, J lost 3 bases, and 2 bases stayed unmatched. The CDR3 extends over 12 amino acids. CDR3 nucleotide sequence: TGTGCCAGCAGGGGGGACAGCTACGAGCAGTACTTC. This sequence encodes CASRGDSYEQYF.

As for this clone: One end of the junction does not line up with germline, which may come from a read error. V and J are TRBV7-7 and TRBJ2-3; weak D call: TRBD1 (5 bases). The CDR3 totals 14 residues. Germline assignment: CDR1 SSHAT and CDR2 FNYEAQ (reference sequence). The CDR3 protein is CASSLDSYTDTQYF. CDR3 bases: TGTGCTAGCAGCTTAGACAGCTACACAGATACGCAGTATTTT.

The CDR3 loop reads CASSVGGTSSYEQYF. The CDR3, as DNA: TGTGCCAGCAGCGTAGGAGGGACATCCTCCTACGAGCAGTACTTC. V usage is TRBV9 and J usage is TRBJ2-7; maybe TRBD1 (6 bases). CDR1 is SGDLS and CDR2 is YYNGEE in the germline V gene. The CDR3 runs to 15 residues. The V and J ends lost 0 bases and 0 bases respectively, with 10 bases between them.

The V gene is TRBV2, the J gene TRBJ1-1; D might be TRBD1 (6 bases). Germline V CDR1 and CDR2: SNHLY, FYNNEI. V was clipped by 7 bases and J by 2 bases, with 8 bases between them. This CDR3 region has 12 residues. The CDR3 DNA reads as TGTGCCAGCAAACAGGGAAACACTGAAGCTTTCTTT. It encodes CASKQGNTEAFF. Filled out from reference TRBV2 and TRBJ1-1, the complete variable domain reads EPEVTQTPSHQVTQMGQEVILRCVPISNHLYFYWYRQILGQKVEFLVSFYNNEISEKSEIFDDQFSVERPDGSNFTLKIRSTKLEDSAMYFCASKQGNTEAFFGQGTRLTVV.

The chain uses TRBV5-1 and TRBJ2-7; a possible D gene is TRBD1 (6 bases). CDR1 is SGHRS and CDR2 is YFSETQ in the germline V gene. V was shortened by 4 bases and J by 4 bases, with 21 bases between the two germline ends. The CDR3 runs 16 residues. CDR3 nucleotides: TGCGCCAGCAGCCTGAGGGAGCCGGGACAAATATACGAGCAGTACTTC. It encodes CASSLREPGQIYEQYF.

This chain joins TRBV16 and TRBJ2-1; D is undetermined. Germline CDR1 KGHSY, CDR2 FQNENV. V gave up 2 bases and J gave up 14 bases, with 16 bases separating them. The CDR3 totals 13 residues. CDR3 in amino acids: CASSQREVGYKFF. In DNA form, the CDR3 reads TGTGCCAGCAGCCAACGAGAGGTAGGATATAAGTTCTTC.

The chain has TRBV9 and TRBJ1-2, with 7 bases identical to TRBD1. Trimming removed 0 bases from V and 7 bases from J; junction bases left unmatched: 3. The CDR3 loop spans 13 amino acids. CDR1 is SGDLS, CDR2 YYNGEE, per germline. CDR3: CASSVGQGGGYTF. CDR3 sequence (DNA): TGTGCCAGCAGCGTAGGGCAGGGGGGTGGCTACACCTTC. Looking up the rest from reference TRBV9 and TRBJ1-2 gives the full variable domain: DSGVTQTPKHLITATGQRVTLRCSPRSGDLSVYWYQQSLDQGLQFLIQYYNGEERAKGNILERFSAQQFPDLHSELNLSSLELGDSALYFCASSVGQGGGYTFGSGTRLTVV.

On this clone itself: A read error may produce the germline difference seen at one junction end. Here the CDR3 reads CASSQGTSGTNEQFF. CDR3 bases: TGTGCTAGCAGCCAAGGGACTAGCGGGACCAATGAGCAGTTCTTC. This chain links TRBV7-7 with TRBJ2-1; 13 nucleotides agree with TRBD2. This CDR3 is built from 15 residues. The germline CDR1 and CDR2 sequences are SSHAT and FNYEAQ (reference sequence).

The chain carries TRBV5-1 and TRBJ1-2; D uncertain. CDR3 length equals 15 residues. The ends were cut back, 4 bases at V and 7 bases at J, with 20 bases in the middle. CDR1 and CDR2 from the germline V gene are SGHRS and YFSETQ. CDR3 DNA sequence: TGCGCCAGCAGCCAGGCGCCAGGTGACCTCCCTGGCTACACCTTC. It codes for CASSQAPGDLPGYTF. The complete variable domain, with remaining parts taken from reference TRBV5-1 and TRBJ1-2, reads KAGVTQTPRYLIKTRGQQVTLSCSPISGHRSVSWYQQTPGQGLQFLFEYFSETQRNKGNFPGRFSGRQFSNSRSEMNVSTLELGDSALYLCASSQAPGDLPGYTFGSGTRLTVV.

The CDR3 sequence is CAWNVGRSPLHF. CDR3 DNA: TGTGCCTGGAACGTAGGGAGATCACCCCTCCACTTT. The chain joins TRBV30 to TRBJ1-6; D remains unclear. This CDR3 has 12 residues. V gave up 4 bases and J gave up 10 bases, with 11 bases separating them. CDR1 and CDR2 (germline): GTSNPN, SVGIG (reference sequence).

The V gene is TRBV9, the J gene TRBJ2-7; possible D gene TRBD1, 6 bases. V was trimmed by 1 base and J by 5 bases, leaving 10 bases between them. Germline assignment: CDR1 SGDLS and CDR2 YYNGEE. The CDR3 runs 13 residues. CDR3 DNA: TGTGCCAGCAGCGTATCAGGGGTCCACGAGCAGTACTTC. Amino acid sequence: CASSVSGVHEQYF.

The rearrangement joins TRBV19 to TRBJ2-5; D might be TRBD2 (7 bases). The CDR3 is 16 amino acids. Germline V gives CDR1 LNHDA, CDR2 SQIVND (reference sequence). V shed 2 bases and J shed 2 bases, with 15 bases lying between them. The CDR3 DNA reads as TGTGCCAGTAGTATACGCGGGGGCCTACTTCAAGAGACCCAGTACTTC. This sequence encodes CASSIRGGLLQETQYF.

The chain recombines TRBV5-1 with TRBJ1-1; D might be TRBD1 (5 bases). The germline V gene has CDR1 SGHRS and CDR2 YFSETQ. This CDR3 has 13 residues. The germline V and J ends were trimmed by 2 bases and 6 bases, with 11 bases remaining between them. Here the CDR3 reads CASSFGAEAEAFF. The DNA for the CDR3 is TGCGCCAGCAGCTTTGGGGCAGAGGCTGAAGCTTTCTTT.

The chain joins TRBV6-4 to TRBJ1-1, with D maybe TRBD1 (6 bases). Germline lookup yields CDR1 MRHNA and CDR2 SNTAGT. V was clipped by 0 bases and J by 5 bases, with 13 bases between them. This CDR3 comprises 15 residues. The CDR3 nucleotides are TGTGCCAGCAGTGACTCGGCAGGGGAAAAGACTGAAGCTTTCTTT. It yields the protein CASSDSAGEKTEAFF.

J is TRBJ1-1 and V is TRBV18; D is perhaps TRBD1 (5 bases). Trimming removed 1 base from V and 1 base from J, with 10 bases in between. The CDR3 sequence is 15 residues long. The germline gives CDR1 KGHSH, CDR2 LQKENI. The CDR3 coding sequence is TGTGCCAGCTCACCACGTGGCGGGGGGAACACTGAAGCTTTCTTT. Translated: CASSPRGGGNTEAFF. Full variable domain (rest looked up from reference TRBV18 and TRBJ1-1): NAGVMQNPRHLVRRRGQEARLRCSPMKGHSHVYWYRQLPEEGLKFMVYLQKENIIDESGMPKERFSAEFPKEGPSILRIQQVVRGDSAAYFCASSPRGGGNTEAFFGQGTRLTVV.

In this sample, this clone turned up once. The V call is TRBV28, the J call TRBJ1-1, with 7 bases fitting TRBD1. Per the germline V gene, CDR1 is MDHEN and CDR2 is SYDVKM. Losses at the gene ends were 5 bases for V and 5 bases for J; bases not matched to a gene: 8. The CDR3 runs to 14 residues. DNA for the CDR3: TGTGCCAGCAGTCGAGCCGGGACAGCAACTGAAGCTTTCTTT. This gives the protein CASSRAGTATEAFF.